This passage covers 9 T cell receptor beta chains from one sample sequenced in a study of CD8 T cells in Susac syndrome. After extraction with the RNeasy kit, about 0.45 to 1 ug of the RNA was reverse transcribed using random hexamers. Each CDR3 protein is one row after TCRdb ran MiXCR on the immunoSEQ multiplex PCR reads. The sample gives 400,000 or so distinct CDR3 sequences, about 85% of which show up once; approximately 0.12% is in the top ten. Material for sequencing was CD8+ T cells from PBMCs. The receptors originated from a human donor with multiple sclerosis.

The chain is built from TRBV16 and TRBJ2-1, with a weak D call TRBD1 (5 bases). This CDR3 has 12 amino acids. The V gene lost 5 bases and the J gene lost 14 bases, with 16 bases spanning the gap. Germline V CDR1 and CDR2: KGHSY, FQNENV. This chain's CDR3 is CASSSIQVGEFF. In DNA form, the CDR3 reads TGTGCCAGCAGCTCGATACAGGTTGGCGAGTTCTTC.

J is TRBJ1-1 and V is TRBV19, with D perhaps TRBD1 (5 bases). The V gene lost 3 bases and the J gene lost 6 bases, with 14 bases spanning the gap. Germline CDR1 LNHDA, CDR2 SQIVND (reference sequence). The CDR3 consists of 14 residues. The CDR3 DNA follows: TGTGCCAGTAGTATGGCCTTATGGGGACCTGAAGCTTTCTTT. Protein sequence: CASSMALWGPEAFF.

V and J are TRBV5-8 and TRBJ1-1; no clear D gene. Germline-derived CDR1 and CDR2 are SGHTS and YDEGEE. V lost 1 base to trimming and J lost 0 bases, with 7 bases between them. CDR3 size: 14 residues. Here the CDR3 DNA reads TGTGCCAGCAGCTTGCCTTACATGAACACTGAAGCTTTCTTT. Encoded protein: CASSLPYMNTEAFF. The variable domain in full, completed from reference TRBV5-8 and TRBJ1-1, reads EAGVTQSPTHLIKTRGQQATLRCSPISGHTSVYWYQQALGLGLQFLLWYDEGEERNRGNFPPRFSGRQFPNYSSELNVNALELEDSALYLCASSLPYMNTEAFFGQGTRLTVV.

The chain joins TRBV30 to TRBJ1-1; TRBD1 matches at 7 bases. This CDR3 contains 13 residues. V trimming: 7 bases; J trimming: 0 bases; junction bases outside the gene matches: 5. Germline CDR1 GTSNPN, CDR2 SVGIG (reference sequence). CDR3 in DNA: TGTGCCTCACAGGGGACCATGAACACTGAAGCTTTCTTT. Translating it yields CASQGTMNTEAFF.

The V call is TRBV12-3 or TRBV12-4, the J call TRBJ1-4, with 9 bases aligning to TRBD1. The CDR3 runs to 16 residues. Unmatched junction bases numbered 9, after V lost 3 bases and J lost 7 bases. Written as DNA, the CDR3 is TGTGCCAGCAGTTTCTGGACAGGGGTAGAGGGTGAAAAACTGTTTTTT. Its translation: CASSFWTGVEGEKLFF.

V usage is TRBV30 and J usage is TRBJ1-2; no definite D call. The CDR3 runs to 13 residues. V dropped 4 bases and J dropped 4 bases, with 13 bases sitting between them. Per the germline V gene, CDR1 is GTSNPN and CDR2 is SVGIG (reference sequence). The DNA of the CDR3 is TGTGCCTGGACCTCATTTCCACTCTATGGCTACACCTTC. Translating gives CAWTSFPLYGYTF.

The V and J genes are TRBV4-1 and TRBJ2-7; D gene unclear. The length of the CDR3 is 14 residues. Germline V CDR1 and CDR2: MGHRA, YSYEKL. Between the trimmed V and J ends, which lost 0 bases and 7 bases, there was a span of 13 bases. CDR3 DNA: TGCGCCAGCAGCCAAGATAGGGCCCCTTGGGAGCAGTACTTC. Protein: CASSQDRAPWEQYF.

The chain links TRBV29-1 to TRBJ1-2; 10 bases map to TRBD1. V was pared by 6 bases and J by 4 bases, with 8 bases of the junction left unmatched. From germline, CDR1 is SQVTM and CDR2 ANQGSEA. The CDR3 sequence is 14 residues long. The DNA of the CDR3 is TGCAGCGTAGAGGGACAGGGGAGTGGCTATGGCTACACCTTC. Residues: CSVEGQGSGYGYTF.

The chain couples TRBV10-3 to TRBJ2-1; unclear D gene. The CDR3 extends over 16 amino acids. Per the germline V gene, CDR1 is ENHRY and CDR2 is SYGVKD. Between the trimmed V and J ends, which lost 2 bases and 0 bases, there was a span of 11 bases. In DNA form, the CDR3 reads TGTGCCATCAGTGAGGGTCGTGAAAGCTCCTACAATGAGCAGTTCTTC. This codes for CAISEGRESSYNEQFF.